This T cell receptor (beta chain) was observed in a study of early T cells in non-severe SARS-CoV-2 infection. Looking at the study overall: Bulk RNA isolated from unsorted whole blood underwent sequencing; chains were not paired. General observations from the study: VDJdb matching skewed toward anti-spike CD8 responses, missing private and CD4 specificities.

Trimming left V 4 bases short and J 9 bases short, with 14 bases between. The CDR3 length is 14 residues. Germline-derived CDR1 and CDR2 are SGHTS and YDEGEE. As part of library construction, unique molecular identifiers were attached to individual cDNA molecules. Via MiXCR, TCRdb re-called the 5' RACE reads, giving one row per CDR3 protein. The table includes 25,000 to 35,000 distinct CDR3 sequences, 5.7% detected once. As to this clonotype: Its antigen remains unknown.

The rearrangement uses TRBV5-8 and TRBJ1-6; possibly TRBD1 for D (6 bases). The receptor's source is an adult who was a healthcare worker with PCR-confirmed SARS-CoV-2 infection or an uninfected control (not recorded which). Material: whole blood. The DNA of the CDR3 is TGTGCCAGCAGCACCGGGACATGGATTTCACCCCTCCACTTT. Translated, it gives CASSTGTWISPLHF.